This T cell receptor (beta chain) appears in the sequencing data of a study of human T cells and chemical hapten exposure. Whole-study context: There were per-sample TCR yield variations, arising mainly from small pooled library volume differences.

V shed 4 bases and J shed 2 bases, with 13 bases lying between them. Germline CDR1 is SGHKS and CDR2 is YYEKEE (reference sequence). The CDR3 is 15 amino acids. Study findings and constraints: After DPC sensitization, TCRs above 1 in 1000 frequency showed no change.

Whole blood that had not been fractionated was the source of extracted total RNA. Attachment of unique molecular identifiers to individual cDNA molecules was performed in the library. Original handling: A typical sample had roughly 87,000 TCRs, with roughly 20,000 to 700,000 overall. Via MiXCR, TCRdb re-called the 5' RACE reads, giving one row per CDR3 protein. The V and J calls were determined by TCRdb, not by the authors. The sample lists 75,000 or so distinct CDR3 sequences, about 15% seen once, with under 7.5% in the top ten. About this clonotype itself: Its antigen is unidentified.

The receptor comes from a female donor in good health. The chain joins TRBV5-5 to TRBJ2-1; a possible D gene is TRBD2 (7 bases). The CDR3 protein is CASSLQGGPYNEQFF. CDR3 DNA sequence: TGTGCCAGCAGCCTACAGGGAGGGCCCTACAATGAGCAGTTCTTC.